Below, one TCR beta chain is given with its context. The source of the sample is a study of blood T cell repertoires in COVID-19. TCRdb's copy holds only in-frame clones and misses some; the assay was immunoSEQ multiplex PCR. The sample lists 150,000 to 200,000 clones; roughly 90% were seen once. The receptor's source is a woman in her 70s with acute or convalescent COVID-19. The sequencing sample was made of peripheral blood.

The CDR3 is CASSSGGATYEQYF. The CDR3, as DNA: TGTGCCAGCAGCTCAGGGGGCGCGACCTACGAGCAGTACTTC. The rearrangement links TRBV5-5 to TRBJ2-7; 8 positions match TRBD1. This CDR3 has 14 residues. Per germline, CDR1 SGHKS and CDR2 YYEKEE (reference sequence). J was trimmed by 2 bases and V by 3 bases; bases with no gene match: 4.